The 23 T cell receptor beta chains given below trace back to one sample, sequenced in a study of T cell repertoires in cytomegalovirus infection. TCRdb independently ran MiXCR on the reads; one entry per CDR3 protein. This sample carries 310,000 or so distinct CDR3 sequences, over 20% of them seen once, and the ten largest clones take around 13%. The sequencing input was PBMCs. The receptors here all came from a human donor in good health (CMV status not recorded). Some clones in this sample may be carry-over from other donors' samples.

The sample holds a few counts of this clonotype. This chain joins TRBV19 and TRBJ1-2; D call uncertain. This CDR3 has 14 amino acids. Trimming left V 5 bases short and J 4 bases short, with 14 bases between. Per germline, CDR1 LNHDA and CDR2 SQIVND (reference sequence). DNA for the CDR3: TGTGCCAGTAGTCGAGACCCGGAGATCTATGGCTACACCTTC. This sequence encodes CASSRDPEIYGYTF.

The chain joins TRBV5-1 to TRBJ2-7; D unclear. This CDR3 spans 14 amino acids. The V gene's germline CDR1 is SGHRS and CDR2 YFSETQ. V lost 0 bases and J lost 2, with 9 bases in between. CDR3 nucleotide sequence: TGCGCCAGCAGCTTGGACAACCCCACCTACGAGCAGTACTTC. This sequence encodes CASSLDNPTYEQYF.

This chain links TRBV28 with TRBJ2-7; D may be TRBD2 (5 bases). The CDR3 is 13 amino acids. V was trimmed by 3 bases and J by 2 bases, leaving 8 bases between them. Germline lookup yields CDR1 MDHEN and CDR2 SYDVKM. The CDR3 loop reads CASSFGVPYEQYF. In nucleotides, the CDR3 is TGTGCCAGCAGTTTCGGGGTTCCCTACGAGCAGTACTTC.

The rearrangement joins TRBV5-1 to TRBJ2-2, with D tentatively TRBD2 (5 bases). V shed 0 bases and J shed 5 bases, with 11 bases lying between them. Germline CDR1 SGHRS, CDR2 YFSETQ. The CDR3 covers 15 residues. The CDR3 region is CASSLVPSPTGELFF. In DNA form, the CDR3 reads TGCGCCAGCAGCTTGGTCCCTAGCCCGACCGGGGAGCTGTTTTTT.

This clonotype showed up just a few times. This chain links TRBV30 with TRBJ2-7; D perhaps matches TRBD2 (6 bases). Trimming took off 7 bases at V and 3 bases at J, with 13 bases between the two ends. The CDR3 is 12 amino acids. Germline CDR1 GTSNPN, CDR2 SVGIG (reference sequence). The CDR3 loop reads CASRSGIYEQYF. The CDR3 DNA is TGTGCCTCTCGTAGCGGTATCTACGAGCAGTACTTC. The variable domain in full, with the rest retrieved from reference TRBV30 and TRBJ2-7, is SQTIHQWPATLVQPVGSPLSLECTVEGTSNPNLYWYRQAAGRGLQLLFYSVGIGQISSEVPQNLSASRPQDRQFILSSKKLLLSDSGFYLCASRSGIYEQYFGPGTRLTVT.

This clonotype has a handful of counts. The chain is built from TRBV28 and TRBJ1-5; TRBD1 matches at 7 bases. The germline gives CDR1 MDHEN, CDR2 SYDVKM. This CDR3 is built from 15 residues. Trimming at V came to 3 bases and at J to 2 bases, leaving 4 bases not matched to a gene. CDR3 amino acids: CASSFVGQGNQPQHF. CDR3 in DNA: TGTGCCAGCAGTTTTGTTGGACAGGGCAATCAGCCCCAGCATTTT.

Of note for this clonotype: A read error may explain this, as a much larger clone is one base away. The gene calls are TRBV7-2 and TRBJ2-5; D unclear. The CDR3 is 15 residues long. CDR1 is SGHTA and CDR2 is FQGNSA in the germline V gene. The DNA of the CDR3 is TGTGCCGGCAGCTTTAACGGGCCCCTCCAAGAGACCCAGTACTTC. Encoded protein: CAGSFNGPLQETQYF.

This clonotype was observed at least ten times. The chain uses TRBV20-1 and TRBJ1-5; D might be TRBD1 (6 bases). The CDR3 totals 15 residues. The germline CDR1 and CDR2 sequences are DFQATT and SNEGSKA (reference sequence). The germline V and J ends were trimmed by 4 bases and 7 bases, with 20 bases remaining between them. The CDR3 loop is CSANPAGGLGQPQHF. The CDR3, as DNA: TGCAGTGCTAATCCAGCTGGGGGGCTGGGGCAGCCCCAGCATTTT.

This clonotype was observed at least ten times. The chain carries TRBV7-6 and TRBJ2-3, with D possibly being TRBD1 (6 bases). This CDR3 is 16 amino acids long. V lost 5 bases, J lost 1 base, and 16 bases lay in between. Germline V gene lookup returns CDR1 SGHVS and CDR2 FNYEAQ. The CDR3 DNA reads as TGTGCCAGCAGCCTAGTCCGGGACATCCGCACAGATACGCAGTATTTT. Its translation: CASSLVRDIRTDTQYF. The variable domain in full, with the rest retrieved from reference TRBV7-6 and TRBJ2-3, is GAGVSQSPRYKVTKRGQDVALRCDPISGHVSLYWYRQALGQGPEFLTYFNYEAQQDKSGLPNDRFSAERPEGSISTLTIQRTEQRDSAMYRCASSLVRDIRTDTQYFGPGTRLTVL.

The chain has TRBV13 and TRBJ2-7; D remains ambiguous. CDR1 and CDR2 (germline): PRHDT, FYEKMQ (reference sequence). The CDR3 totals 11 residues. Trimming shortened V by 3 bases and J by 7 bases, and 7 bases separated the two germline ends. This CDR3 is CASSLAAEQYF. The CDR3 nucleotides read TGTGCCAGCAGCTTGGCAGCGGAGCAGTACTTC. Variable domain in full (rest from reference TRBV13 and TRBJ2-7): AAGVIQSPRHLIKEKRETATLKCYPIPRHDTVYWYQQGPGQDPQFLISFYEKMQSDKGSIPDRFSAQQFSDYHSELNMSSLELGDSALYFCASSLAAEQYFGPGTRLTVT.

This clonotype was observed a few times. This chain uses TRBV11-2 with TRBJ2-2; TRBD2 aligns across 12 bases. V lost 3 bases to trimming and J lost 4 bases; unmatched junction nucleotides: 3. Germline CDR1 SGHAT, CDR2 FQNNGV. This CDR3 contains 16 residues. CDR3 sequence reads: CASSLGLAGFTGELFF. The CDR3 region has the DNA TGTGCCAGCAGCTTGGGACTAGCGGGTTTCACCGGGGAGCTGTTTTTT.

The chain links TRBV10-3 to TRBJ2-3; 8 positions match TRBD2. J lost 2 bases, V lost 4 bases, and 5 bases had no gene match. Germline V gene data show CDR1 as ENHRY and CDR2 as SYGVKD. CDR3 length: 15 residues. The CDR3 is CAISVGGGFTDTQYF. In DNA form, the CDR3 reads TGTGCCATCAGTGTCGGCGGGGGGTTCACAGATACGCAGTATTTT.

This clonotype has only a few counts. The chain combines TRBV27 with TRBJ1-5; possible D gene TRBD1, 6 bases. Germline lookup yields CDR1 MNHEY and CDR2 SMNVEV (reference sequence). The CDR3 spans 15 residues. Trimming removed 3 bases at V and 6 bases at J, with 15 bases between. Here the CDR3 DNA reads TGTGCCAGCAGTTTTGGAGGGGGTGGTGGTCAGCCCCAGCATTTT. Residues: CASSFGGGGGQPQHF.

This clonotype came up a few times. This chain connects TRBV5-1 to TRBJ2-1; TRBD1 might be the D (6 bases). CDR3 length: 16 residues. V was shortened by 1 base and J by 5 bases, with 16 bases between the two germline ends. Germline V gene sequence: CDR1 SGHRS, CDR2 YFSETQ. The CDR3 nucleotides are TGCGCCAGCAGCTTGAGAGGGACAACTACCGACAATGAGCAGTTCTTC. Its protein is CASSLRGTTTDNEQFF.

This clonotype was observed many times. The rearrangement joins TRBV7-2 to TRBJ2-7, with D uncertain. This CDR3 has 12 amino acids. The V end lost 3 bases, the J end lost 4 bases, and 7 bases lay between the germline ends. CDR1 is SGHTA, CDR2 FQGNSA, per germline. As DNA, the CDR3 is TGTGCCAGCAGCTTGAGTCTATACGAGCAGTACTTC. Its translation is CASSLSLYEQYF.

This clonotype occurred many times. This chain connects TRBV7-2 to TRBJ1-4, with 7 bases matching TRBD1. The CDR3 length is 14 residues. Germline loops: CDR1 SGHTA, CDR2 FQGNSA. V trimming: 5 bases; J trimming: 8 bases; junction bases outside the gene matches: 8. CDR3 DNA sequence: TGTGCCAGCAGCGCAGGGGGGGGAAGCGAAAAACTGTTTTTT. It codes for CASSAGGGSEKLFF.

This clonotype has ten or more counts. The rearrangement links TRBV7-2 to TRBJ2-5, with 9 positions matching TRBD1. This CDR3 contains 15 residues. Unmatched junction bases numbered 4, after V lost 1 base and J lost 4 bases. Germline CDR1 and CDR2: SGHTA and FQGNSA. CDR3 protein: CASSLGDRDRETQYF. CDR3 nucleotides: TGTGCCAGCAGCTTAGGGGACAGGGATAGAGAGACCCAGTACTTC.

This chain links TRBV28 with TRBJ2-7; TRBD2 matches 8 bases. There are 15 residues in the CDR3. V dropped 8 bases and J dropped 3; count of bases not matched to a gene: 12. Germline V gene sequence: CDR1 MDHEN, CDR2 SYDVKM. The CDR3 nucleotides read TGTGCCAGCCGGGGGGGGAGAGTGGGTAGCTACGAGCAGTACTTC. Amino acid sequence: CASRGGRVGSYEQYF.

This clonotype was detected only once. The V gene is TRBV28, the J gene TRBJ1-1, with a possible D match to TRBD1 (5 bases). Germline V gene data show CDR1 as MDHEN and CDR2 as SYDVKM. V shed 6 bases and J shed 9 bases, with 14 bases lying between them. The CDR3 length is 12 residues. The CDR3 here is CASRSFGTQAFF. In DNA form, the CDR3 reads TGTGCCAGCAGATCCTTCGGGACTCAAGCTTTCTTT.

This clonotype has ten or more counts. The chain combines TRBV6-1 with TRBJ2-7; 8 nucleotides align to TRBD2. Germline V CDR1 and CDR2: MNHNS, SASEGT. This CDR3 comprises 15 residues. Unmatched junction bases numbered 9, after V lost 6 bases and J lost 2 bases. DNA of the CDR3: TGTGCCAGCAGCTCTACTAGCGGAGGTACCTACGAGCAGTACTTC. Its protein product is CASSSTSGGTYEQYF.

The chain couples TRBV6-2 or TRBV6-3 to TRBJ1-5, with D maybe TRBD1 (6 bases). Germline values: CDR1 MNHEY, CDR2 SVGEGT. Trimming took 5 bases from V and 0 from J, leaving 14 bases between them. This CDR3 region has 16 residues. The CDR3 reads CASSQSGTNSNQPQHF. As DNA, the CDR3 is TGTGCCAGCAGTCAATCCGGGACAAATAGCAATCAGCCCCAGCATTTT.

This clonotype was detected a few times. The chain carries TRBV7-2 and TRBJ2-7; D unresolved. This CDR3 is built from 14 residues. From germline, CDR1 is SGHTA and CDR2 FQGNSA. The V gene lost 2 bases and the J gene lost 0 bases, with 8 bases spanning the gap. The CDR3 reads CASSLITASYEQYF. In nucleotides, the CDR3 is TGTGCCAGCAGCTTAATTACGGCCTCCTACGAGCAGTACTTC.

In this sample, this clonotype turned up many times. The rearrangement joins TRBV12-3 or TRBV12-4 to TRBJ1-1, with TRBD1 matching 11 bases. This CDR3 is 15 amino acids long. V shed 6 bases, J shed 0 bases, and the junction held 3 bases outside the gene matches. The CDR3 sequence is CASSGTGGLNTEAFF. The CDR3, as DNA: TGTGCCAGCAGCGGGACAGGGGGTTTGAACACTGAAGCTTTCTTT.